This TCR beta chain was sequenced during a study of PD-L1 blockade in urothelial cancer. For the study at large: Dosed intravenously at 1,200 mg every 3 weeks, atezolizumab was initiated by patients in the mid-2010s. When blood samples were assessed, the median T cell count was 141,255.

Germline V gene data show CDR1 as SNHLY and CDR2 as FYNNEI. The CDR3 is 13 residues long. The germline V and J ends were trimmed by 6 bases and 6 bases, with 13 bases remaining between them. Sequencing used immunoSEQ multiplex PCR; TCRdb keeps in-frame clones, though not all of them. Of roughly 90,000 clones in the sample, about 90% were seen once. The time point: pretreatment peripheral blood. This receptor was taken from a woman older than 75 with urothelial cancer. This specimen consisted of PBMCs, obtained around atezolizumab (anti-PD-L1) treatment. The chain carries TRBV2 and TRBJ2-3; D is perhaps TRBD2 (5 bases). CDR3 region: CASRPPGDDTQYF. The DNA of the CDR3 is TGTGCCAGCAGGCCCCCCGGGGATGATACGCAGTATTTT.